These T cell receptor beta chains were read from a single sample in a study of Graves' ophthalmopathy and Graves' hyperthyroidism. A single record per CDR3 protein comes from TCRdb applying MiXCR to the multiplex PCR reads. The repertoire holds 580,000 or so distinct CDR3 sequences, about 35% seen once, with around 4.6% in the top ten. The sequenced material came from peripheral blood or thyroid tissue (not recorded which). Receptors originate from an adult man with Graves' hyperthyroidism. Both conserved end residues are part of each CDR3. The D gene is left open where the match is weak. Clone size is given for some rows only: seen once, a few or many times, or a class if the clone is expanded.

clone_size cdr3_length j_call d_call v_call cdr3_nt cdr3_aa
many 17 TRBJ1-6 TRBD1 TRBV29-1 TGCAGCGTTGAAACGCCTTCTACAGGGGCAGGGGTTTCACCCCTCCACTTT CSVETPSTGAGVSPLHF
many 14 TRBJ2-7 TRBD1 TRBV14 TGTGCCAGCAGTACCGCGGGACAGGTTTACGAGCAGTACTTC CASSTAGQVYEQYF
- 8 TRBJ2-7 - TRBV29-1 TGCAGCGTTCTTCGGCAGTACTTC CSVLRQYF
- 16 TRBJ2-3 TRBD2 TRBV10-3 TGTGCCATCAGTGAGTCGGGACTAGCGAGCACAGATACGCAGTATTTT CAISESGLASTDTQYF
many 13 TRBJ1-2 TRBD1 TRBV7-6 TGTGCCAGCAGCCCCGACAGGGCGGCGGGCTACACCTTC CASSPDRAAGYTF
many 12 TRBJ1-1 - TRBV10-2 TGCGCCAGCAGTGACACGAACACTGAAGCTTTCTTT CASSDTNTEAFF
- 19 TRBJ2-5 - TRBV6-5 TGTGCCAGCAGTTACTCGTTCCAAGCGGGTTTTGGTTTCCGAGAGACCCAGTACTTC CASSYSFQAGFGFRETQYF
- 15 TRBJ1-5 TRBD1 TRBV5-1 TGCGCCAGCAGAGAACAGGGGGCTAGCAATCAGCCCCAGCATTTT CASREQGASNQPQHF
many 15 TRBJ1-5 - TRBV7-3 TGTGCCAGCAGCTTATTGGTACAGGGCAATCAGCCCCAGCATTTT CASSLLVQGNQPQHF
- 15 TRBJ1-5 TRBD1 TRBV7-9 TGTGCCAGCAGCATACCGGGACAGGGCAATCAGCCCCAGCATTTT CASSIPGQGNQPQHF
few 13 TRBJ2-1 - TRBV29-1 TGCAGCGTTGAGTGGGGGACCTACAATGAGCAGTTCTTC CSVEWGTYNEQFF
- 17 TRBJ1-6 - TRBV2 TGTGCCAGCAGTGAAGCGCTTCGGGGCAGGAATAATCCACCCCTCCACTTT CASSEALRGRNNPPLHF
few 14 TRBJ2-1 TRBD1 TRBV7-9 TGTGCCAGCAGCTTAGCGGGACAGGTCAATGAGCAGTTCTTC CASSLAGQVNEQFF
many 13 TRBJ2-7 TRBD1 TRBV27 TGTGCCAGCGGGGGACAGGGTAGGTACGAGCAGTACTTC CASGGQGRYEQYF
many 15 TRBJ2-7 - TRBV5-4 TGTGCCAGCAGCTTTATGCAGGGGTCTTATGGCGAGCAGTACTTC CASSFMQGSYGEQYF
- 13 TRBJ2-7 - TRBV10-2 TGCGCCAGCAGTGGTACAGGGCCCATCGAGCAGTACTTC CASSGTGPIEQYF
few 16 TRBJ2-1 - TRBV15 TGTGCCACCATGGGAGTAGGGCGGGATACCTACAATGAGCAGTTCTTC CATMGVGRDTYNEQFF
few 17 TRBJ1-5 TRBD1 TRBV6-1 TGTGCCAGCAGTGAAAGGAGGGACAGGGTAGGTGATCAGCCCCAGCATTTT CASSERRDRVGDQPQHF
many 13 TRBJ2-7 - TRBV5-8 TGTGCCAGCAGCTTGGCGGGAGAGGACGAGCAGTACTTC CASSLAGEDEQYF
many 15 TRBJ2-7 TRBD1 TRBV6-1 TGTGCCAGCAGTGTCGCCGGGACAGACAGCTACGAGCAGTACTTC CASSVAGTDSYEQYF
many 18 TRBJ2-5 TRBD2 TRBV6-5 TGTGCCAGCAGTCACCGCTCTTGGACTAGCGGGAGACAAGAGACCCAGTACTTC CASSHRSWTSGRQETQYF
many 15 TRBJ2-7 TRBD1 TRBV15 TGTGCCACCAGCAGAGAGACAGGGGCCACCTACGAGCAGTACTTC CATSRETGATYEQYF
few 17 TRBJ2-2 - TRBV5-5 TGTGCCAGCAGCCACTCGAACAGGGCCGATGGGACCGGGGAGCTGTTTTTT CASSHSNRADGTGELFF
few 12 TRBJ2-5 - TRBV20-1 TGCAGTGCTAGAGATCAAAGGCTAGTTGAGTTCTTC CSARDQRLVEFF
- 14 TRBJ1-2 TRBD1 TRBV6-6 TGTGCCATCAGGGACAGGGTAGATTACTATGGCTACACCTTC CAIRDRVDYYGYTF
many 14 TRBJ1-1 - TRBV5-1 TGCGCCAGCAGCTTGGGGAGGGGTGGCACTGAAGCTTTCTTT CASSLGRGGTEAFF
- 13 TRBJ2-5 - TRBV12-5 TGTGCTAGTGGTTCCGAGCCCGGGGAGACCCAGTACTTC CASGSEPGETQYF
- 15 TRBJ2-5 - TRBV5-1 TGCGCCAGCAGCCCCCCCTCAGGGACCGGGGAGACCCAGTACTTC CASSPPSGTGETQYF
- 13 TRBJ1-5 - TRBV10-2 TGCGCCAGCAGTGAAACAGGGACTCAGCCCCAGCATTTT CASSETGTQPQHF
- 14 TRBJ1-5 - TRBV5-1 TGCGCCAGCAGCTTGGCAGACAGTCAAGAGACCCAGCATTTT CASSLADSQETQHF
- 15 TRBJ1-4 TRBD1 TRBV6-2/TRBV6-3 TGTGCCAGCAGCCTCGCCCGGGACAGAAATGAAAAACTGTTTTTT CASSLARDRNEKLFF
few 15 TRBJ2-1 TRBD2 TRBV7-9 TGTGCCAGCAGCCTGAAGCGGGAGTCTCGTAATGAGCAGTTCTTC CASSLKRESRNEQFF
few 13 TRBJ1-1 - TRBV5-8 TGTGCCAGCAGCTTGGCGGGGGGCTATGAAGCTTTCTTT CASSLAGGYEAFF
many 13 TRBJ2-7 TRBD1 TRBV29-1 TGCAGCGTGGACAGGACAGAAACCTACGAGCAGTACTTC CSVDRTETYEQYF
many 16 TRBJ1-4 TRBD1 TRBV20-1 TGCAGTGCCCTCGGGACAGGGGGCTTTTCGAGTGAAAAACTGTTTTTT CSALGTGGFSSEKLFF
- 16 TRBJ2-7 TRBD1 TRBV7-9 TGTGCCAGCAGCTTAGGCATGGGCAGGGGGACCCACGAGCAGTACTTC CASSLGMGRGTHEQYF
- 14 TRBJ2-1 - TRBV7-2 TGCGCCAGCAGCTTAGTAACTAGGAGCAATGAGCAGTTCTTC CASSLVTRSNEQFF
many 15 TRBJ1-1 TRBD1 TRBV5-1 TGCGCCAGCAGCTTGGGCTGGACAGGGAACACTGAAGCTTTCTTT CASSLGWTGNTEAFF
few 14 TRBJ1-4 - TRBV29-1 TGCAGCGTTGGAGTTTGGTCAGAAAATGAAAAACTGTTTTTT CSVGVWSENEKLFF
once 14 TRBJ1-2 - TRBV29-1 TGCAGCGTTGAACAGGGTGATAGTGGCTATGGCTACACCTTC CSVEQGDSGYGYTF
- 15 TRBJ2-5 - TRBV15 TGTGCCACCAGCAGAGATTCGTTTGGGACGGAGGCCCAGTACTTC CATSRDSFGTEAQYF
few 16 TRBJ2-7 - TRBV19 TGTGCCAGTAGTATTAACGAGCGGCGAAGCTCCTACGAGCAGTACTTC CASSINERRSSYEQYF
- 14 TRBJ2-1 TRBD2 TRBV20-1 TGCAGTGCTAGAGTAAGCGGGAGGGAGGATGAGCAGTTCTTC CSARVSGREDEQFF
few 16 TRBJ1-5 - TRBV20-1 TGCAGTGCTAGAGATTTCACGGGATTGAACAATCAGCCCCAGCATTTT CSARDFTGLNNQPQHF
many 14 TRBJ1-1 - TRBV4-1 TGCGCCAGCAGCCAAGATGTTAGGGGAACAGGCGCTTTCTTT CASSQDVRGTGAFF
many 14 TRBJ1-2 - TRBV6-5 TGTGCCAGCAGAAGGCAATCGGGAATATATGGCTACACCTTC CASRRQSGIYGYTF
- 11 TRBJ1-1 - TRBV5-1 TGCGCCAGCAGCTTGACTGGGCGTGCTTTCTTT CASSLTGRAFF
many 18 TRBJ1-2 - TRBV7-6 TGTGCCAGCAGCTTAGGAGCCCGGAGTAACGTGGCTAACTATGGCTACACCTTC CASSLGARSNVANYGYTF
many 12 TRBJ1-4 - TRBV7-2 TGTGCCAGCATGGGATCTAATGAAAAACTGTTTTTT CASMGSNEKLFF
- 14 TRBJ2-2 - TRBV7-9 TGTGCCAGCAGCCAAAATAGGGGGGTCTGGGAGCTGTTTTTT CASSQNRGVWELFF
- 12 TRBJ2-7 - TRBV2 TGTGCCAGCATTGAGGGGCCCTACGGGCAGTACTTC CASIEGPYGQYF
many 13 TRBJ1-1 - TRBV6-1 TGTGCCAGCAGCCAAGGACGTCTCTATGAAGCTTTCTTT CASSQGRLYEAFF
many 13 TRBJ2-7 TRBD1 TRBV12-3/TRBV12-4 TGTGCCAGCAGTCGGGACAGAGGCTACGAGCAGTACTTC CASSRDRGYEQYF
- 15 TRBJ2-5 - TRBV2 TGTGCCACCAGCAGAGACCCACAGGGGAGGGAGACCCAGTACTTC CATSRDPQGRETQYF
- 11 TRBJ2-5 - TRBV20-1 TGCAGTGCCCGACCCCAAGAGACCCAGTACTTC CSARPQETQYF
- 14 TRBJ2-2 TRBD2 TRBV10-3 TGTGCCATCACGGCGGGGGGCGACACCGGGGAGCTGTTTTTT CAITAGGDTGELFF
- 13 TRBJ1-2 TRBD1 TRBV10-3 TGTGCCATCAGTGGCGACAGGGGGAAAGGCTACACCTTC CAISGDRGKGYTF